The 25 T cell receptor beta chains in this list originate from one sample, sequenced in a study of blood T cell repertoires in COVID-19. Clones were read by immunoSEQ multiplex PCR, and TCRdb kept only the in-frame ones, dropping some. The data contain about 170,000 clones, 80% to 90% of them seen just once; the ten biggest clones take up roughly 18%. The specimen sequenced was peripheral blood. Receptors originate from a woman aged 70 to 79 who had recovered from COVID-19.

This clone showed up just once. The rearrangement links TRBV2 to TRBJ1-3; D is uncertain. This CDR3 has 12 residues. Germline loops: CDR1 SNHLY, CDR2 FYNNEI. The V end lost 10 bases, the J end lost 3 bases, and 10 bases lay between the germline ends. CDR3 in amino acids: CATSSDGNTIYF. The CDR3, as DNA: TGTGCCACTTCCTCAGATGGAAACACCATATATTTT.

This clone has just one count. CDR3 sequence: CASSLAGPPLVHEQYF. The CDR3 DNA reads TGTGCCAGCAGCTTAGCGGGCCCCCCCCTGGTCCACGAGCAGTACTTC. The chain uses TRBV7-9 and TRBJ2-7; D not resolved. V was clipped by 0 bases and J by 5 bases, with 17 bases between them. The V gene's germline CDR1 is SEHNR and CDR2 FQNEAQ (reference sequence). The CDR3 totals 16 residues.

V is TRBV19 and J is TRBJ1-4, with a weak D call TRBD1 (5 bases). The CDR3 is 16 residues long. Germline CDR1 reads LNHDA; CDR2 reads SQIVND (reference sequence). V was trimmed by 7 bases and J by 3 bases, leaving 18 bases between them. CDR3 loop: CASTSLWGTANEKLFF. The DNA of the CDR3 is TGTGCCAGTACCAGTCTATGGGGCACTGCTAATGAAAAACTGTTTTTT.

The CDR3 coding sequence is TGTGCCAGTAGTTGGGCTGATACGCAGTATTTT. It is translated as CASSWADTQYF. This chain joins TRBV19 and TRBJ2-3; D is ambiguous. In germline, CDR1 is LNHDA, CDR2 SQIVND (reference sequence). There are 11 residues in the CDR3. V lost 5 bases to trimming and J lost 6 bases, with 6 bases between them.

The gene calls are TRBV12-3 or TRBV12-4 and TRBJ2-1; no clear D. Between the trimmed V and J ends, which lost 3 bases and 7 bases, there was a span of 4 bases. The CDR3 runs to 11 residues. CDR3 protein: CASSFGNEQFF. The CDR3 nucleotides are TGTGCCAGCAGTTTCGGGAATGAGCAGTTCTTC.

This clone came up a few times. The gene calls are TRBV29-1 and TRBJ1-2; D possibly corresponds to TRBD1 (6 bases). The germline gives CDR1 SQVTM, CDR2 ANQGSEA. V gave up 4 bases and J gave up 4 bases, with 13 bases separating them. The length of the CDR3 is 13 residues. DNA of the CDR3: TGCAGCGTTGCCGGCGGGGGCGTCTATGGCTACACCTTC. Translation: CSVAGGGVYGYTF.

The rearrangement links TRBV5-1 to TRBJ2-7; a weak D match, TRBD2 (5 bases). The CDR3 runs 14 residues. V lost 0 bases and J lost 2, with 9 bases in between. The germline V gene encodes CDR1 SGHRS and CDR2 YFSETQ. Written as DNA, the CDR3 is TGCGCCAGCAGCTTGGTCCGGGGTCCCTACGAGCAGTACTTC. The encoded protein is CASSLVRGPYEQYF.

The gene calls are TRBV28 and TRBJ2-7; the D gene is possibly TRBD1 (6 bases). The V gene lost 5 bases and the J gene lost 4 bases, with 15 bases spanning the gap. CDR1 is MDHEN and CDR2 is SYDVKM in the germline V gene. CDR3 size: 14 residues. CDR3 sequence: CASSLQGLTYEQYF. CDR3 nucleotide sequence: TGTGCCAGCAGTCTACAGGGCCTTACGTACGAGCAGTACTTC.

The chain uses TRBV5-4 and TRBJ2-1; D is possibly TRBD2 (7 bases). The CDR3 has 18 amino acids. Germline V gene lookup returns CDR1 SGHNT and CDR2 YYREEE (reference sequence). Trimming took off 0 bases at V and 7 bases at J, with 23 bases between the two ends. CDR3 coding DNA: TGTGCCAGCAGCTTGGGTTTGGGGGGGGCCAGAGGGAAAAATGAGCAGTTCTTC. This sequence encodes CASSLGLGGARGKNEQFF.

V is TRBV11-3 and J is TRBJ1-4; D gene uncertain. The V end was cut by 3 bases, the J end by 7 bases, with 12 bases between. This CDR3 region has 14 residues. Germline V gives CDR1 SGHNT, CDR2 YENEEA. The DNA for the CDR3 is TGTGCCAGCAGCTTGGGCAGCAATGGTGAAAAACTGTTTTTT. It yields the protein CASSLGSNGEKLFF.

This clone has a single count. The rearrangement joins TRBV5-1 to TRBJ1-1, with TRBD1 as a possible D gene (6 bases). The germline V gene encodes CDR1 SGHRS and CDR2 YFSETQ. This CDR3 is built from 15 residues. Trimming stripped 0 bases from V and 4 bases from J, with 13 bases between. The CDR3 DNA follows: TGCGCCAGCAGCTTGGCGCCAGGGGTAATCACTGAAGCTTTCTTT. It specifies CASSLAPGVITEAFF.

This chain connects TRBV4-1 to TRBJ2-5; D is undetermined. The CDR3 runs to 16 residues. Trimming took 1 base from V and 0 from J, leaving 12 bases between them. Germline V gene lookup returns CDR1 MGHRA and CDR2 YSYEKL. CDR3 DNA sequence: TGCGCCAGCAGCCAAGGTGGCTCCGGGTACCAAGAGACCCAGTACTTC. Its translation is CASSQGGSGYQETQYF.

The chain joins TRBV11-2 to TRBJ2-4; D gene unclear. Germline CDR1 is SGHAT and CDR2 is FQNNGV. The V end was cut by 5 bases, the J end by 7 bases, with 9 bases between. The CDR3 sequence is 12 residues long. The CDR3 nucleotides read TGTGCCAGCAGCCCCCCGTCGAACATTCAGTACTTC. It is translated as CASSPPSNIQYF.

This rearrangement joins TRBV9 to TRBJ2-1; D unresolved. The germline CDR1 and CDR2 sequences are SGDLS and YYNGEE. Trimming took off 0 bases at V and 6 bases at J, with 7 bases between the two ends. The CDR3 totals 13 residues. CDR3 loop: CASSVGPANEQFF. CDR3 bases: TGTGCCAGCAGCGTAGGGCCTGCCAATGAGCAGTTCTTC. Together with reference TRBV9 and TRBJ2-1, the CDR3 gives the full variable domain: DSGVTQTPKHLITATGQRVTLRCSPRSGDLSVYWYQQSLDQGLQFLIQYYNGEERAKGNILERFSAQQFPDLHSELNLSSLELGDSALYFCASSVGPANEQFFGPGTRLTVL.

The gene calls are TRBV21-1 and TRBJ2-2; TRBD2 is the table's D call and was not checked against the DNA. TRBV21-1 is a pseudogene. This CDR3 region has 15 residues. CDR3 nucleotide sequence: TGTGCCAGCCCCAAAGGAGCGGGAGACACCGGGGAGCTGTTTTTT. It is translated as CASPKGAGDTGELFF.

This chain uses TRBV2 with TRBJ2-7, with a weak D call TRBD2 (7 bases). The V and J ends lost 7 bases and 0 bases respectively, with 13 bases between them. This CDR3 has 14 amino acids. From germline, CDR1 is SNHLY and CDR2 FYNNEI. CDR3 DNA sequence: TGTGCCAGCATAAGGGGGGGGAGCTCCTACGAGCAGTACTTC. Its protein product is CASIRGGSSYEQYF.

The chain recombines TRBV7-2 with TRBJ1-5; D not resolved. This CDR3 region has 14 residues. V was clipped by 0 bases and J by 3 bases, with 6 bases between them. Germline CDR1 reads SGHTA; CDR2 reads FQGNSA. For the CDR3, the DNA is TGTGCCAGCAGCTTAGCCCAGTCCAATCAGCCCCAGCATTTT. Its translation is CASSLAQSNQPQHF. Supplemented by reference TRBV7-2 and TRBJ1-5, the full variable domain reads GAGVSQSPSNKVTEKGKDVELRCDPISGHTALYWYRQSLGQGLEFLIYFQGNSAPDKSGLPSDRFSAERTGGSVSTLTIQRTQQEDSAVYLCASSLAQSNQPQHFGDGTRLSIL.

This sequence joins TRBV4-1 and TRBJ2-5; D is possibly TRBD1 (5 bases). The V end was cut by 5 bases, the J end by 2 bases, with 12 bases between. CDR1 is MGHRA and CDR2 is YSYEKL in the germline V gene. CDR3 length equals 14 residues. CDR3 loop: CASSGHSKQETQYF. The CDR3 bases are TGCGCCAGCAGCGGACACAGCAAACAAGAGACCCAGTACTTC.

The genes are TRBV5-1 and TRBJ2-3; D is possibly TRBD1 (5 bases). The ends were cut back, 9 bases at V and 1 base at J, with 18 bases in the middle. Germline lookup yields CDR1 SGHRS and CDR2 YFSETQ. The CDR3 has 15 amino acids. Here the CDR3 DNA reads TGCGCCACCACGAAAGGGGCTTCTGGCACAGATACGCAGTATTTT. It specifies CATTKGASGTDTQYF.

This sequence joins TRBV7-9 and TRBJ2-3; D gene uncertain. CDR1 is SEHNR and CDR2 is FQNEAQ in the germline V gene (reference sequence). The CDR3 is made up of 13 amino acids. V was cut by 3 bases and J by 6 bases, with 10 bases left in between. The CDR3 region has the DNA TGTGCCAGCAGCTTCCGCGACTTCGATACGCAGTATTTT. Translation: CASSFRDFDTQYF.

The V gene is TRBV9, the J gene TRBJ2-1; TRBD2 might be the D (6 bases). There are 16 residues in the CDR3. Trimming left V 3 bases short and J 1 base short, with 14 bases between. The germline gives CDR1 SGDLS, CDR2 YYNGEE. CDR3 sequence (DNA): TGTGCCAGCAGCGATCCGGTAGCGGAGTCCTACAATGAGCAGTTCTTC. It translates to CASSDPVAESYNEQFF.

This chain joins TRBV7-2 and TRBJ1-4; 7 nucleotides line up with TRBD1. Trimming took 5 bases from V and 2 from J; bases not matched to a gene: 8. Germline V gene sequence: CDR1 SGHTA, CDR2 FQGNSA. There are 16 residues in the CDR3. In DNA form, the CDR3 reads TGTGCCAGCAGCCCCAGGGACAGCCCCACTAATGAAAAACTGTTTTTT. As protein: CASSPRDSPTNEKLFF.

This chain connects TRBV7-2 to TRBJ2-2, with 8 bases aligning to TRBD2. After removal of 0 bases from V and 7 bases from J, the junction contained 4 bases not matched to a gene. The CDR3 contains 15 residues. Germline loops: CDR1 SGHTA, CDR2 FQGNSA. The CDR3 region is CASSLASGIDGELFF. The CDR3 DNA reads TGTGCCAGCAGCTTAGCTAGCGGGATAGACGGGGAGCTGTTTTTT. The full variable domain, completed using reference TRBV7-2 and TRBJ2-2, is GAGVSQSPSNKVTEKGKDVELRCDPISGHTALYWYRQSLGQGLEFLIYFQGNSAPDKSGLPSDRFSAERTGGSVSTLTIQRTQQEDSAVYLCASSLASGIDGELFFGEGSRLTVL.

The CDR3 region is CASSPRQRLTGELFF. CDR3 coding DNA: TGTGCCAGCAGCCCTCGACAGAGATTAACCGGGGAGCTGTTTTTT. The V call is TRBV9, the J call TRBJ2-2, with D tentatively TRBD1 (5 bases). The germline CDR1 and CDR2 sequences are SGDLS and YYNGEE. This CDR3 spans 15 amino acids. The V and J ends lost 4 bases and 5 bases respectively, with 15 bases between them.

This clone came up once. The chain employs TRBV4-1 and TRBJ1-5, with TRBD1 as a possible D gene (6 bases). Trimming shortened V by 0 bases and J by 0 bases, and 12 bases separated the two germline ends. The CDR3 is made up of 17 amino acids. Germline assignment: CDR1 MGHRA and CDR2 YSYEKL. CDR3 nucleotides: TGCGCCAGCAGCCAAGAGGGGGCCCCATATAGCAATCAGCCCCAGCATTTT. This gives the protein CASSQEGAPYSNQPQHF.